Following are 12 T cell receptor beta chains from one sample sequenced in a study of vaccination effects on CD4 cells after COVID-19. These receptors lack a known antigen. The data were produced by immunoSEQ multiplex PCR, yet TCRdb's version contains in-frame clones alone and is incomplete. Of over 45,000 clones listed, about 74% were seen once; the top ten hold around 2.9%. It was after 10 days of culture that CD4+ T cells were isolated. Source: CD4+ T cells from PBMCs cultured without peptide, taken before COVID-19 vaccination. These receptors were collected from a human donor who received a COVID-19 vaccine.

V is TRBV5-5 and J is TRBJ1-1; D unresolved. From germline, CDR1 is SGHKS and CDR2 YYEKEE (reference sequence). Trimming removed 2 bases from V and 0 bases from J, with 14 bases in between. This CDR3 has 16 amino acids. In nucleotides, the CDR3 is TGTGCCAGCAGCTTCCAACTCCTGGGTATGAACACTGAAGCTTTCTTT. This translates into CASSFQLLGMNTEAFF.

J is TRBJ2-7 and V is TRBV2; 8 bases align to TRBD1. Per the germline V gene, CDR1 is SNHLY and CDR2 is FYNNEI. The CDR3 covers 14 residues. Trimming removed 6 bases from V and 3 bases from J; junction bases left unmatched: 7. The CDR3 DNA is TGTGCCAGCAGGGGGACAGGAGGATTCTACGAGCAGTACGTC. Its protein product is CASRGTGGFYEQYV.

The chain carries TRBV7-3 and TRBJ2-3; D not certain. Trimming took 1 base from V and 4 from J, leaving 9 bases between them. The germline gives CDR1 SGHTA, CDR2 FQGTGA. The CDR3 spans 14 residues. CDR3 sequence reads: CASSLRASPDTQYF. The DNA for the CDR3 is TGTGCCAGCAGCTTAAGGGCATCGCCAGATACGCAGTATTTT.

The chain links TRBV9 to TRBJ2-3; TRBD2 aligns across 11 bases. The J segment lost 1 base and the V segment lost 3 bases, leaving 4 bases of the junction unmatched. Per germline, CDR1 SGDLS and CDR2 YYNGEE. The CDR3 sequence is 16 residues long. The CDR3 spells CASSATSGGGTDTQYF. CDR3 sequence (DNA): TGTGCCAGCAGCGCCACTAGCGGGGGCGGCACAGATACGCAGTATTTT. The full variable domain, rest sourced from reference TRBV9 and TRBJ2-3, is DSGVTQTPKHLITATGQRVTLRCSPRSGDLSVYWYQQSLDQGLQFLIQYYNGEERAKGNILERFSAQQFPDLHSELNLSSLELGDSALYFCASSATSGGGTDTQYFGPGTRLTVL.

The chain recombines TRBV24-1 with TRBJ2-5; 8 bases are a match to TRBD1. CDR3 length: 17 amino acids. The germline V gene encodes CDR1 KGHDR and CDR2 SFDVKD. The trim removed 3 bases at V and 5 bases at J, leaving 13 bases unmatched. The CDR3 loop reads CATSDPRGRGLVETQYF. The CDR3 region has the DNA TGTGCCACCAGTGATCCCAGGGGCAGGGGGCTGGTGGAGACCCAGTACTTC.

In this sample, this clone turned up a few times. This chain uses TRBV5-5 with TRBJ2-1; tentatively, D is TRBD2 (5 bases). CDR3 length equals 15 residues. V lost 0 bases and J lost 1, with 8 bases in between. The germline V gene encodes CDR1 SGHKS and CDR2 YYEKEE (reference sequence). Written as DNA, the CDR3 is TGTGCCAGCAGCTTGGCCAGGACTTCCTACAATGAGCAGTTCTTC. Translating it yields CASSLARTSYNEQFF.

The chain joins TRBV11-2 to TRBJ1-1, with no clear D. V was clipped by 4 bases and J by 4 bases, with 13 bases between them. Per the germline V gene, CDR1 is SGHAT and CDR2 is FQNNGV. The length of the CDR3 is 14 residues. The CDR3, as DNA: TGTGCCAGCAGCTCCGGGGTAACGCGCACTGAAGCTTTCTTT. Protein product: CASSSGVTRTEAFF.

The J gene is TRBJ2-2, the V gene TRBV9; possibly TRBD1 for D (6 bases). The CDR3 is 14 amino acids. The V end was cut by 1 base, the J end by 4 bases, with 8 bases between. CDR1 is SGDLS, CDR2 YYNGEE, per germline. The DNA for the CDR3 is TGTGCCAGCAGCGTAACAGGGACCACCGGGGAGCTGTTTTTT. Protein sequence: CASSVTGTTGELFF.

The chain has TRBV19 and TRBJ1-2; perhaps TRBD1 as D (6 bases). The CDR3 is 13 residues long. Germline V CDR1 and CDR2: LNHDA, SQIVND (reference sequence). V was clipped by 6 bases and J by 4 bases, with 12 bases between them. The CDR3, as DNA: TGTGCCAGTAGGGTGACAGGTTTCTATGGCTACACCTTC. Its translation is CASRVTGFYGYTF.

The chain carries TRBV5-1 and TRBJ2-3, with a tentative D call TRBD2 (6 bases). CDR1 is SGHRS, CDR2 YFSETQ, per germline. The germline V and J ends were trimmed by 4 bases and 3 bases, with 15 bases remaining between them. The CDR3 consists of 15 residues. The CDR3 coding sequence is TGCGCCAGCAGCCCAGACCCCCGGGGGACAGATACGCAGTATTTT. Residues: CASSPDPRGTDTQYF.

The genes are TRBV7-2 and TRBJ2-1; 9 bases align to TRBD1. Germline V CDR1 and CDR2: SGHTA, FQGNSA. The CDR3 covers 17 residues. With V trimmed by 5 bases and J by 9 bases, 17 bases remained unmatched. The CDR3 nucleotides read TGTGCCAGCAGCCCCTCCCGGGGGGACAGGGACTCTAGTGAGCAGTTCTTC. Its protein product is CASSPSRGDRDSSEQFF.

The chain couples TRBV29-1 to TRBJ2-4, with D tentatively TRBD1 or TRBD2 (5 bases each). Trimming cost V 3 bases and J 9 bases, with 12 bases left between them. This CDR3 has 12 amino acids. Germline lookup yields CDR1 SQVTM and CDR2 ANQGSEA. Written as DNA, the CDR3 is TGCAGCGTTGAGTCCAGGGCGGGCATTCAGTACTTC. Translated, it gives CSVESRAGIQYF.